Below, one T cell receptor beta chain is given with its context. The antigen is undetermined. The data were taken from a study of beta chain features in type 1 diabetes. Study overall: Across every sample, 107,917,701 sorted cells were examined in total.

The germline V gene encodes CDR1 GTSNPN and CDR2 SVGIG (reference sequence). The CDR3 runs to 14 residues. With 2 bases clipped from V and 4 bases from J, the junction kept 3 bases outside the gene matches. Reverse transcription of all isolated RNA meant that expressed TCRB transcripts were sequenced. Generated by immunoSEQ multiplex PCR, the TCRdb table keeps only in-frame clones and is missing some. Among roughly 100,000 clones, 25% to 35% were seen once, and the ten largest hold roughly 0.58%. The study, taken as a whole, reports: Type 1 diabetes patients had TCRB CDR3s that were shorter (moderately but significantly so) in all four CD4+ subsets.

The sequenced material came from central memory CD4+ T cells from blood. The J gene is TRBJ2-1, the V gene TRBV30; TRBD2 agrees at 9 bases. This receptor was obtained from a young woman with type 1 diabetes. In nucleotides, the CDR3 is TGTGCCTGGAGTCGGACTAGCGCTTACAATGAGCAGTTCTTC. As protein: CAWSRTSAYNEQFF.